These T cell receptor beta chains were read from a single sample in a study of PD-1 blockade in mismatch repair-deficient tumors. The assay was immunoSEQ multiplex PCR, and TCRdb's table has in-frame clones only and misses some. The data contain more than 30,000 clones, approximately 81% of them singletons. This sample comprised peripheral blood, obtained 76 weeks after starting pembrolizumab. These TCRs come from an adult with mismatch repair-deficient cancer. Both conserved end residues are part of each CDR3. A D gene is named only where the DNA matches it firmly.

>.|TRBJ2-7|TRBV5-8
CASSFEPRYEQYF
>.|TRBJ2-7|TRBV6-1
CALDEQYF
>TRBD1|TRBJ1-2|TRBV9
CASSRQGDYGYTF
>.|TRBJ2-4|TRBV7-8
CASSLYSGMGENIQYF
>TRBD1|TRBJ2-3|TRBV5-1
CASSSGQGIADTQYF
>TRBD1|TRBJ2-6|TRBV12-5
CASGLVLGLGIPGQGFTGANVLTF
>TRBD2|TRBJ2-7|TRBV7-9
CASRAGGQPYEQYF
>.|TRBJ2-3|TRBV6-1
CAIQPDNTDTQYF
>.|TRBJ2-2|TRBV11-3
CASSLRRDFNTGELFF
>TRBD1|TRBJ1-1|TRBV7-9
CASSLTWDRATEAFF
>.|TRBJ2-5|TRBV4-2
CASSQDLRGSYGTQYF
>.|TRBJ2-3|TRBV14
CASRGGLSTDTQYF
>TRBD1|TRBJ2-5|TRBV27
CASSIQGTGETQYF